The rows below give T cell receptor beta chains drawn from one sample of a study of T cells after yellow fever vaccination. Each CDR3 protein gets one entry after TCRdb re-called the 5' RACE reads with MiXCR. In the table there are 250,000 to 300,000 distinct CDR3 sequences, around 4.9% of which are singletons. Sequenced here: CD4+ T cells sorted from PBMCs, sampled on the day of the yellow fever booster vaccination. Receptors originate from a man aged 18 to 29 who received the YFV17D yellow fever vaccine. The CDR3 runs from the conserved cysteine through the conserved F or W. D genes are given only for firm matches. Where a row states a size, it is once, few, many or the class of an expanded clone; other rows omit it.

D gene	V gene	clone size	J gene	CDR3 protein	CDR3 DNA
-	TRBV20-1	few	TRBJ2-3	CSATGTDTQYF	TGCAGTGCTACGGGTACAGATACGCAGTATTTT
TRBD2	TRBV4-2	-	TRBJ2-7	CASSQSGGAYEQYF	TGTGCCAGCAGCCAAAGCGGGGGGGCCTACGAGCAGTACTTC
TRBD1	TRBV7-2	few	TRBJ2-7	CASSQGQGGRHEQYF	TGTGCCAGCAGCCAGGGACAGGGGGGTAGGCACGAGCAGTACTTC
-	TRBV12-3/TRBV12-4	few	TRBJ2-7	CATQIGSHSYEQYF	TGTGCCACCCAGATTGGGTCCCACTCCTACGAGCAGTACTTC
-	TRBV7-2	many	TRBJ2-1	CASSGYHNEQFF	TGTGCCAGCAGCGGATATCACAATGAGCAGTTCTTC
-	TRBV10-3	few	TRBJ1-3	CAIRDRLAGNTIYF	TGTGCCATCAGGGACCGCCTAGCTGGAAACACCATATATTTT
-	TRBV6-5	-	TRBJ2-5	CASRTRSQETQYF	TGTGCCAGCAGAACTAGGTCCCAAGAGACCCAGTACTTC
-	TRBV5-5	few	TRBJ2-2	CASSLEQANTGELFF	TGTGCCAGCAGCTTGGAGCAGGCGAACACCGGGGAGCTGTTTTTT
-	TRBV7-8	few	TRBJ2-5	CASSWGSGQETQYF	TGTGCCAGCAGCTGGGGTAGCGGCCAAGAGACCCAGTACTTC
-	TRBV4-3	few	TRBJ1-3	CASSIDGGGNTIYF	TGCGCCAGCAGCATCGACGGTGGTGGAAACACCATATATTTT
TRBD1	TRBV10-3	few	TRBJ1-3	CAISQTGTGNTIYF	TGTGCCATCAGCCAGACAGGGACTGGAAACACCATATATTTT
-	TRBV14	many	TRBJ2-7	CASSQEIDARGAYEQYF	TGTGCCAGCAGCCAAGAAATAGACGCACGAGGGGCCTACGAGCAGTACTTC
-	TRBV12-3/TRBV12-4	many	TRBJ2-5	CASSLRSWNGGRETQYF	TGTGCCAGCAGTTTGCGGTCGTGGAACGGGGGCAGGGAGACCCAGTACTTC